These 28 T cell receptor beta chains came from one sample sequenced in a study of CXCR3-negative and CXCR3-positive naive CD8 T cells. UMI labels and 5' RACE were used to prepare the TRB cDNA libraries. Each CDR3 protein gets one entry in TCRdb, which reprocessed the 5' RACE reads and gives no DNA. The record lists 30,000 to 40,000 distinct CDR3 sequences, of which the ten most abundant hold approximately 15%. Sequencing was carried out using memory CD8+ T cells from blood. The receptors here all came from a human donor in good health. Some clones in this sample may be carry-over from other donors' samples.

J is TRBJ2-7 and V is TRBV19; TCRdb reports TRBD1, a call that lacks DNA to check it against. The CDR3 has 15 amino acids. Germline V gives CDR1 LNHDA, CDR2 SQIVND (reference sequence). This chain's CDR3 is CASTTAGTGLDEQYF.

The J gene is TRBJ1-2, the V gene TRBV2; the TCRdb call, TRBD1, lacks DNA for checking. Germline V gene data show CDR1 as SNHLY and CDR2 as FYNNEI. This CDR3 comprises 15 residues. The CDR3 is CASMEPTGINYGYTF.

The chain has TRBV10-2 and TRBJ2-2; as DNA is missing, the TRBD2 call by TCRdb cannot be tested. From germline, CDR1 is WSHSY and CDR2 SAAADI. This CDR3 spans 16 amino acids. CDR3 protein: CASSDLAGERGGELFF.

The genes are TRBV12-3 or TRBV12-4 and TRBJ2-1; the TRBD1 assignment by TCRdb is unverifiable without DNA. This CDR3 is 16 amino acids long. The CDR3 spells CASSGDRESSYNEQFF.

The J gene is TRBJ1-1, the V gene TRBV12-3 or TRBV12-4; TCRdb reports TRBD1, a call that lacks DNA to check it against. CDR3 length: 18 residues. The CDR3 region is CASRTNPRDRGRGTEAFF.

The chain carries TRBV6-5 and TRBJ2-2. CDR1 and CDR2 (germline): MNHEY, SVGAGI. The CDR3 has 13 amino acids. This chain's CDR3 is CASSYRDTGELFF.

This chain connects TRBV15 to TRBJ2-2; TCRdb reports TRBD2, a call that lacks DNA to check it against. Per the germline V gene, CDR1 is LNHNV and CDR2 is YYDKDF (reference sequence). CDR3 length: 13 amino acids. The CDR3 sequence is CATSRLAGGELFF.

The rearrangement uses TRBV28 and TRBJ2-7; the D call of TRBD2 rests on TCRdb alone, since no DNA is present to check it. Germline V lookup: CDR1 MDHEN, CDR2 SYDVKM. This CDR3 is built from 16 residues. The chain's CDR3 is CASSFSGRPASYEQYF.

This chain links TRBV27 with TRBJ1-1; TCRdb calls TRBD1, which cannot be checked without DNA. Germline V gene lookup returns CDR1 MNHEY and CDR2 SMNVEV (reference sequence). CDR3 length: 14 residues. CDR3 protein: CASSPGNPNTEAFF.

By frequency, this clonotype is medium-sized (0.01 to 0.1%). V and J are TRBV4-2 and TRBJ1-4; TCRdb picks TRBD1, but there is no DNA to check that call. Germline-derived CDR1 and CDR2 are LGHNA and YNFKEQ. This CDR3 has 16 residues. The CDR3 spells CASSQEGGQGHEKLFF.

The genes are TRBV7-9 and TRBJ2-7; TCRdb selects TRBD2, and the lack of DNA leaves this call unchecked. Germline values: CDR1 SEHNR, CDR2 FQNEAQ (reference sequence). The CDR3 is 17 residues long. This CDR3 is CASSLGWTSGAVYEQYF.

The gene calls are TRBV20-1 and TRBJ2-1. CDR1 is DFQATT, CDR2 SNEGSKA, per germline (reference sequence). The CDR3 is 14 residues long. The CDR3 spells CSARGTLSYNEQFF.

The chain's CDR3 is CASSLLATSTDTQYF. V usage is TRBV27 and J usage is TRBJ2-3. Germline values: CDR1 MNHEY, CDR2 SMNVEV (reference sequence). The length of the CDR3 is 15 residues.

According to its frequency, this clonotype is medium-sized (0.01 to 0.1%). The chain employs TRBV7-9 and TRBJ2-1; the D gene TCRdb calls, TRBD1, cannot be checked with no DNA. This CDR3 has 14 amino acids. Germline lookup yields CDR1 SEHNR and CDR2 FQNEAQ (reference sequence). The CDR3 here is CASTGVAVGNEQFF.

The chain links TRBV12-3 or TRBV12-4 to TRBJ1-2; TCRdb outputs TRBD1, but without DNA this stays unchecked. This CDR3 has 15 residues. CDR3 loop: CASSPGDRAGDSYTF.

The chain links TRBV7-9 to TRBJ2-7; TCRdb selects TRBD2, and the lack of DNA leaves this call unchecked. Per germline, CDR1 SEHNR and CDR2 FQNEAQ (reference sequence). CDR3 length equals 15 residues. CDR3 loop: CASSSGLAATYEQYF. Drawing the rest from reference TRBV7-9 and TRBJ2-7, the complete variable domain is DTGVSQNPRHKITKRGQNVTFRCDPISEHNRLYWYRQTLGQGPEFLTYFQNEAQLEKSRLLSDRFSAERPKGSFSTLEIQRTEQGDSAMYLCASSSGLAATYEQYFGPGTRLTVT.

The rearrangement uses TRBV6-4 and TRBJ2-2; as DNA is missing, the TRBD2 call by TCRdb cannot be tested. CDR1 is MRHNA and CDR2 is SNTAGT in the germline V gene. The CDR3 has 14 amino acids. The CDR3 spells CASSQSGTTGELFF.

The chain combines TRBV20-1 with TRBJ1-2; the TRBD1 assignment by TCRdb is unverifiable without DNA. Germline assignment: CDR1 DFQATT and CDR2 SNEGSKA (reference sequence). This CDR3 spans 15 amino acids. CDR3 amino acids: CSARDSAGGNYGYTF.

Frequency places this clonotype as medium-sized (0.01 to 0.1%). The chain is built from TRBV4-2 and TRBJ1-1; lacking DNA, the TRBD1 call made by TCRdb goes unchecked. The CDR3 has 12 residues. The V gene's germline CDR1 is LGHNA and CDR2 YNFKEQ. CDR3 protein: CASSQRGDTAFF.

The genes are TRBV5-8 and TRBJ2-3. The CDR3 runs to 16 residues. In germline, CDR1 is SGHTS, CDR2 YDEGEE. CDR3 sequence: CASSGAQRGGTDTQYF.

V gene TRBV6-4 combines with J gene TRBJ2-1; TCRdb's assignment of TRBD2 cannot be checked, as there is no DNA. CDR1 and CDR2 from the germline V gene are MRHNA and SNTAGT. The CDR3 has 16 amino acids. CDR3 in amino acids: CASSDSGGGAYNEQFF.

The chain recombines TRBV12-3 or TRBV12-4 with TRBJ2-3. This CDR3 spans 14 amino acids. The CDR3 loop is CASSVAASTDTQYF.

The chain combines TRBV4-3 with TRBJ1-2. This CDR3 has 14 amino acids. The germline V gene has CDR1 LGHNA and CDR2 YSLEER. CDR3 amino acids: CASSQELANYGYTF.

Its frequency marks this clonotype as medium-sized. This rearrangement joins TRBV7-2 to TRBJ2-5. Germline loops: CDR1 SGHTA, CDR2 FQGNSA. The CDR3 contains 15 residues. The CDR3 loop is CASSGSGASGETQYF.

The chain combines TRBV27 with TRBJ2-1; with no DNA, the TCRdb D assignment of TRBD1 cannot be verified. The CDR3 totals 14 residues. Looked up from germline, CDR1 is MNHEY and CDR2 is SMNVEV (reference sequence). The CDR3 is CASRRGQENNEQFF.

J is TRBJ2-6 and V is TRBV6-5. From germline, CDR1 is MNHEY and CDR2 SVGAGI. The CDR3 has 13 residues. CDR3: CASSYSGANVLTF.

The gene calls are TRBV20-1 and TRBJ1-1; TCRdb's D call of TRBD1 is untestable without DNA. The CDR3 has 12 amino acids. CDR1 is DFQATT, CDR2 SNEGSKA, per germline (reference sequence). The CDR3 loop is CSARRGDTEAFF.

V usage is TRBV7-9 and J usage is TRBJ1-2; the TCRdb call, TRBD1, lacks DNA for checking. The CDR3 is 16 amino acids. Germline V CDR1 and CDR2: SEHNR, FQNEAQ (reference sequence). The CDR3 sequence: CASSSSTGDLSEGYTF.